The rows below give T cell receptor beta chains drawn from one sample of a study of glioma-infiltrating T cells. TCRdb reprocessed the multiplex PCR reads with MiXCR, giving one entry per CDR3 protein. The sample lists around 21,000 distinct CDR3 sequences; around 23% were seen once. The sample consisted of glioma tissue, nonneoplastic brain tissue, or PBMCs (not recorded which). The receptors stem from a human donor with low-grade glioma or glioblastoma, undergoing nonglioma brain surgery, or in good health (not recorded which). CDR3s include the opening cysteine and the closing phenylalanine or tryptophan. Each record gives: CDR3 DNA, CDR3 protein, J gene, D gene, clone size, V gene. A D gene is named only where the DNA matches it firmly. Clone size appears in some rows only: once, few, many, or a class for an expanded clone.

TGTGCCAGCAGCCCCATGACAGCCGCAAATTCACCCCTCCACTTT	CASSPMTAANSPLHF	TRBJ1-6	.	many	TRBV14
TGTGCCAGCAGCCTACGTAAGGGACTAGCGGCAGGAGATACGCAGTATTTT	CASSLRKGLAAGDTQYF	TRBJ2-3	TRBD2	.	TRBV12-3/TRBV12-4
TGTGCCAGCAGCTTATGGGCTATAGGTTACGAGCAGTACTTC	CASSLWAIGYEQYF	TRBJ2-7	.	many	TRBV7-2
TGTGCTAGCAGCGTTAGCGGGGGGGCCCCCTACAATGAGCAGTTCTTC	CASSVSGGAPYNEQFF	TRBJ2-1	TRBD2	.	TRBV7-7
TGTGCCAGCTCATCAACCGACAAATTTCCCTACGAGCAGTACTTC	CASSSTDKFPYEQYF	TRBJ2-7	.	many	TRBV18
TGTGCCAGCAGCTCCCTAGGGACAGGGAGCTACGAGCAGTACTTC	CASSSLGTGSYEQYF	TRBJ2-7	TRBD1	.	TRBV12-3/TRBV12-4
TGTGCCAGCAGTTCGCCCTACAGTTTCGGCAATGAGCAGTTCTTC	CASSSPYSFGNEQFF	TRBJ2-1	.	few	TRBV6-1
TGCAGCGTTCTATCAAACGGCAATGAGCAGTTCTTC	CSVLSNGNEQFF	TRBJ2-1	.	many	TRBV29-1
TGTGCCAGCAGCTTAGATCTCGGGGGGCCTGGGGAAAGCTCCTACGAGCAGTACTTC	CASSLDLGGPGESSYEQYF	TRBJ2-7	.	.	TRBV11-2
TGTGCCAGCTCACCACGGGCTGAAGCTTTCTTT	CASSPRAEAFF	TRBJ1-1	.	medium-sized	TRBV18
TGTGCCAGCAGTTCCCCTGTAGGGTGGGGGACAGATACGCAGTATTTT	CASSSPVGWGTDTQYF	TRBJ2-3	.	few	TRBV12-3/TRBV12-4
TGTGCCAGCAGCCCGGACTACGATTCACCCCTCCACTTT	CASSPDYDSPLHF	TRBJ1-6	.	.	TRBV5-4
TGTGCCAGCAGCCATCGAGGCGGCGAGCAGTACTTC	CASSHRGGEQYF	TRBJ2-7	.	.	TRBV4-2
TGTGCCAGCAGCTGGACAGTTGAAAAACTGTTTTTT	CASSWTVEKLFF	TRBJ1-4	.	many	TRBV12-3/TRBV12-4
TGCAGTGCTAGAGATTACTCCTACAATGAGCAGTTCTTC	CSARDYSYNEQFF	TRBJ2-1	.	many	TRBV20-1
TGTGCCAGCAAACAGGGTGTTTGGACTGAAGCTTTCTTT	CASKQGVWTEAFF	TRBJ1-1	.	many	TRBV27
TGTGCCAGCAGCTTGACAGGGGGCGCGGGGAGCAATCAGCCCCAGCATTTT	CASSLTGGAGSNQPQHF	TRBJ1-5	TRBD1	few	TRBV7-2
TGTGCCAGCAGCTTGTACAGGGGTTTTAGCTCTGGAAACACCATATATTTT	CASSLYRGFSSGNTIYF	TRBJ1-3	TRBD1	.	TRBV7-6
TGTGCCAGTAGTATAGGACTGACTAGAGATACGCAGTATTTT	CASSIGLTRDTQYF	TRBJ2-3	.	.	TRBV19